A single sample gave rise to the 32 T cell receptor beta chains below, sequenced in a study of shared clonotypes between healthy human individuals. Here immunoSEQ multiplex PCR was the method, and the copy in TCRdb shows in-frame clones only, minus some. This table has 490,000 or so clones, 70% to 80% appearing once. The material sequenced was PBMCs. These receptor sequences come from a woman between 35 and 50 years old in good health. Some clones in this sample may be carry-over from other donors' samples.

CDR3 nucleotides: TGTGCCAGCAGCTTCCGAATTTCGGGACAGGGGGCTTTCACCTTC. Protein: CASSFRISGQGAFTF. This chain links TRBV7-2 with TRBJ1-2; 12 nucleotides line up with TRBD1. This CDR3 comprises 15 residues. J gave up 13 bases and V 3 bases, and 12 bases lay outside the gene matches. Germline CDR1 reads SGHTA; CDR2 reads FQGNSA. Using reference TRBV7-2 and TRBJ1-2 for the parts outside the CDR3, the full variable domain is GAGVSQSPSNKVTEKGKDVELRCDPISGHTALYWYRQSLGQGLEFLIYFQGNSAPDKSGLPSDRFSAERTGGSVSTLTIQRTQQEDSAVYLCASSFRISGQGAFTFGSGTRLTVV.

This clone has only a few counts. This chain joins TRBV6-6 and TRBJ2-1; no clear D gene. Germline CDR1 and CDR2: MNHNY and SVGAGI (reference sequence). The CDR3 runs to 12 residues. V was clipped by 7 bases and J by 4 bases, with 8 bases between them. The DNA of the CDR3 is TGTGCCAGCACGCTCACATACAATGAGCAGTTCTTC. It translates to CASTLTYNEQFF.

In this sample, this clone turned up many times. J is TRBJ2-7 and V is TRBV21-1; TRBD1, the D gene given by the table, was not confirmed from the DNA. TRBV21-1 is shown as a pseudogene. The CDR3 spans 13 residues. CDR3 protein: CASSTQGPDEQYF. The CDR3 nucleotides read TGTGCCAGCAGCACACAGGGTCCCGACGAGCAGTACTTC.

The chain couples TRBV11-2 to TRBJ2-1, with TRBD1 matching over 7 bases. Germline loops: CDR1 SGHAT, CDR2 FQNNGV. Losses at the gene ends were 5 bases for V and 12 bases for J; bases not matched to a gene: 7. There are 12 residues in the CDR3. CDR3 region: CASSPTGFWQFF. In DNA, the CDR3 is TGTGCCAGCAGCCCGACAGGGTTCTGGCAGTTCTTC.

This sequence joins TRBV4-1 and TRBJ2-1; D is perhaps TRBD1 or TRBD2 (5 bases each). Germline CDR1 MGHRA, CDR2 YSYEKL. The CDR3 length is 12 residues. V shed 1 base and J shed 7 bases, with 5 bases lying between them. CDR3 coding DNA: TGCGCCAGCAGCCAAGGGGGGAATGAGCAGTTCTTC. It encodes CASSQGGNEQFF.

This clone was recorded many times. The V call is TRBV10-1, the J call TRBJ2-7; no reliable D call. Trimming removed 8 bases at V and 5 bases at J, with 25 bases between. Germline assignment: CDR1 WNHNN and CDR2 SYGVQD (reference sequence). CDR3 size: 16 residues. The CDR3 sequence is CASPSDPGLPSDEQYF. The CDR3 DNA sequence: TGCGCCAGCCCATCAGATCCGGGCCTCCCCTCGGACGAGCAGTACTTC.

The chain employs TRBV4-3 and TRBJ2-1; tentatively, D is TRBD2 (5 bases). The germline V gene has CDR1 LGHNA and CDR2 YSLEER. This CDR3 has 15 residues. V lost 0 bases and J 2 bases, leaving 8 bases between the germline ends. CDR3 residues: CASSQEGEAYNEQFF. CDR3 nucleotides: TGCGCCAGCAGCCAAGAGGGAGAGGCCTACAATGAGCAGTTCTTC.

This chain links TRBV5-1 with TRBJ2-1; possible D gene TRBD1, 6 bases. CDR1 SGHRS and CDR2 YFSETQ come from the germline V gene. Trimming took off 0 bases at V and 4 bases at J, with 11 bases between the two ends. The CDR3 totals 15 residues. This CDR3 is CASSLEGTIYNEQFF. DNA of the CDR3: TGCGCCAGCAGCTTGGAAGGGACAATATACAATGAGCAGTTCTTC.

The gene calls are TRBV5-6 and TRBJ1-4; no clear D gene. The CDR3 totals 14 residues. V was trimmed by 0 bases and J by 4 bases, leaving 7 bases between them. Germline V lookup: CDR1 SGHDT, CDR2 YYEEEE. The CDR3 region is CASSLASHNEKLFF. Here the CDR3 DNA reads TGTGCCAGCAGCTTGGCCTCGCATAATGAAAAACTGTTTTTT.

The rearrangement joins TRBV6-1 to TRBJ2-7; weak D call: TRBD1 (6 bases). Germline lookup yields CDR1 MNHNS and CDR2 SASEGT. This CDR3 is 13 amino acids long. The V and J ends lost 6 bases and 3 bases respectively, with 12 bases between them. CDR3 sequence: CASSLGTNYEQYF. In DNA form, the CDR3 reads TGTGCCAGCAGCCTAGGGACAAACTACGAGCAGTACTTC.

The rearrangement joins TRBV10-1 to TRBJ2-1, with a possible D match to TRBD2 (5 bases). The CDR3 runs to 13 residues. In germline, CDR1 is WNHNN, CDR2 SYGVQD (reference sequence). Trimming cost V 2 bases and J 6 bases, with 8 bases left between them. The CDR3 DNA is TGCGCCAGCAGTGAGGTGGCGGGCAATGAGCAGTTCTTC. Residues: CASSEVAGNEQFF.

On this clone itself: This may come from a read error, since a much larger clone is one base off. The chain combines TRBV30 with TRBJ2-1; 7 bases agree with TRBD1. This CDR3 spans 14 amino acids. Germline V gene lookup returns CDR1 GTSNPN and CDR2 SVGIG (reference sequence). The CDR3 coding sequence is TGTGCCTGGGCCTCAGGGGGTCGGCACAATGAGCGGTTCTTC. Translated: CAWASGGRHNERFF.

This clone was counted between two and nine times. The genes are TRBV2 and TRBJ2-7; D unclear. This CDR3 spans 12 amino acids. CDR1 is SNHLY and CDR2 is FYNNEI in the germline V gene. Trimming took off 4 bases at V and 3 bases at J, with 7 bases between the two ends. CDR3 amino acids: CASSGGFYEQYF. As DNA, the CDR3 is TGTGCCAGCAGTGGCGGATTCTACGAGCAGTACTTC.

This clone was picked up one time. One base away lies a much larger clone, so this may be a sequencing read error. The V call is TRBV4-1, the J call TRBJ2-3; D may be TRBD1 or TRBD2 (5 bases each). Germline assignment: CDR1 MGHRA and CDR2 YSYEKL. Trimming cost V 8 bases and J 0 bases, with 21 bases left between them. This CDR3 contains 17 residues. The CDR3 DNA sequence: TGCGCCAGCGGCGACGTCGGGGCGATTACTAGCACAGATACGCAGTATTTT. Translating it yields CASGDVGAITSTDTQYF.

This clone was recorded a few times. Other DNA sequences of this sample code for an identical CDR3. The V and J genes are TRBV30 and TRBJ2-7; maybe TRBD2 (6 bases). CDR3 length: 11 residues. CDR1 and CDR2 from the germline V gene are GTSNPN and SVGIG (reference sequence). V gave up 3 bases and J gave up 4 bases, with 7 bases separating them. CDR3 amino acids: CAWSGGYEQYF. CDR3 bases: TGTGCCTGGAGCGGGGGTTACGAGCAGTACTTC.

The CDR3 coding sequence is TGCGCCAGCAGCTTGGCCCTTAGGGCCGGGGAGCTGTTTTTT. Translation gives CASSLALRAGELFF. The chain has TRBV5-1 and TRBJ2-2; D is undetermined. V was cut by 0 bases and J by 6 bases, with 9 bases left in between. Per the germline V gene, CDR1 is SGHRS and CDR2 is YFSETQ. There are 14 residues in the CDR3.

This clone occurred once. The V and J genes are TRBV2 and TRBJ1-6, with no clear D. The CDR3 sequence is 17 residues long. V was clipped by 6 bases and J by 0 bases, with 15 bases between them. From germline, CDR1 is SNHLY and CDR2 FYNNEI. CDR3 amino acids: CASRDRSGSSYNSPLHF. The CDR3, as DNA: TGTGCCAGCAGAGACCGATCCGGGAGCTCCTATAATTCACCCCTCCACTTT. Combining the CDR3 with reference TRBV2 and TRBJ1-6 gives the whole variable domain EPEVTQTPSHQVTQMGQEVILRCVPISNHLYFYWYRQILGQKVEFLVSFYNNEISEKSEIFDDQFSVERPDGSNFTLKIRSTKLEDSAMYFCASRDRSGSSYNSPLHFGNGTRLTVT.

This chain uses TRBV18 with TRBJ2-1; 12 bases agree with TRBD2. Germline lookup yields CDR1 KGHSH and CDR2 LQKENI. This CDR3 spans 17 amino acids. V lost 3 bases and J lost 0; bases outside the gene matches: 3. The CDR3 protein is CASSPWTSGDSYNEQFF. In DNA, the CDR3 is TGTGCCAGCTCACCGTGGACTAGCGGGGACTCCTACAATGAGCAGTTCTTC.

This clone was recorded once. The V gene is TRBV10-3, the J gene TRBJ2-7, with D possibly being TRBD1 (5 bases). Trimming took 8 bases from V and 3 from J, leaving 23 bases between them. The CDR3 has 16 amino acids. The germline V gene encodes CDR1 ENHRY and CDR2 SYGVKD. CDR3 nucleotide sequence: TGTGCCATCCGCCTATCCCAGGGTAACCCCTACTACGAGCAGTACTTC. Residues: CAIRLSQGNPYYEQYF.

The rearrangement links TRBV6-4 to TRBJ1-1; 9 bases agree with TRBD1. Trimming cost V 8 bases and J 4 bases; bases outside gene matches: 5. Germline V CDR1 and CDR2: MRHNA, SNTAGT. This CDR3 has 13 amino acids. The CDR3 bases are TGTGCCAGCCGGACAGGGGTGGGCACTGAAGCTTTCTTT. Translating it yields CASRTGVGTEAFF.

The chain links TRBV28 to TRBJ1-2, with a tentative D call TRBD1 (5 bases). The CDR3 has 14 amino acids. The ends were cut back, 10 bases at V and 7 bases at J, with 22 bases in the middle. Looked up from germline, CDR1 is MDHEN and CDR2 is SYDVKM. The CDR3, as DNA: TGTGCCACCTTTCGACAGACTCATGAGGTTGGCTACACCTTC. This encodes CATFRQTHEVGYTF.

The table lists this clone with a few counts. The gene calls are TRBV28 and TRBJ2-7; TRBD2 agrees at 8 bases. The CDR3 extends over 14 amino acids. The germline V gene has CDR1 MDHEN and CDR2 SYDVKM. The V segment lost 7 bases and the J segment 7 bases; nucleotides outside the gene matches: 12. The CDR3 loop reads CASTLSGAGGEQYF. CDR3 in DNA: TGTGCCAGCACCCTTAGCGGGGCGGGTGGAGAGCAGTACTTC.

This clone showed up just once. The V and J genes are TRBV2 and TRBJ2-2, with 9 bases aligning to TRBD2. CDR1 SNHLY and CDR2 FYNNEI come from the germline V gene. The CDR3 runs to 15 residues. V was pared by 6 bases and J by 0 bases, with 2 bases of the junction left unmatched. DNA for the CDR3: TGTGCCAGCAGGCTAGCGGGGACGAACACCGGGGAGCTGTTTTTT. Translated, it gives CASRLAGTNTGELFF.

This rearrangement joins TRBV28 to TRBJ2-5; 9 bases map to TRBD1. In germline, CDR1 is MDHEN, CDR2 SYDVKM. CDR3 size: 16 residues. J gave up 1 base and V 7 bases, and 10 bases lay outside the gene matches. The CDR3 region has the DNA TGTGCCAGCACCATTTCGACAGGGGGGATCCAAGAGACCCAGTACTTC. This encodes CASTISTGGIQETQYF.

This chain joins TRBV4-3 and TRBJ1-4; a weak D match, TRBD1 (6 bases). Looked up from germline, CDR1 is LGHNA and CDR2 is YSLEER. This CDR3 comprises 15 residues. The V gene lost 2 bases and the J gene lost 7 bases, with 14 bases spanning the gap. CDR3 in amino acids: CASSQQQGGGEKLFF. DNA for the CDR3: TGCGCCAGCAGCCAACAACAGGGAGGGGGTGAAAAACTGTTTTTT.

The V and J genes are TRBV5-1 and TRBJ2-5; D unresolved. This CDR3 comprises 14 residues. Germline CDR1 is SGHRS and CDR2 is YFSETQ. V gave up 2 bases and J gave up 0 bases, with 8 bases separating them. In DNA, the CDR3 is TGCGCCAGCAGCTTACTGCGGAACCAAGAGACCCAGTACTTC. Its translation is CASSLLRNQETQYF. Filled out from reference TRBV5-1 and TRBJ2-5, the complete variable domain reads KAGVTQTPRYLIKTRGQQVTLSCSPISGHRSVSWYQQTPGQGLQFLFEYFSETQRNKGNFPGRFSGRQFSNSRSEMNVSTLELGDSALYLCASSLLRNQETQYFGPGTRLLVL.

The chain couples TRBV7-3 to TRBJ2-5; D possibly matches TRBD1 or TRBD2 (5 bases each). Trimming took 2 bases from V and 5 from J, leaving 9 bases between them. The CDR3 contains 13 residues. Germline V lookup: CDR1 SGHTA, CDR2 FQGTGA. The DNA for the CDR3 is TGTGCCAGCAGCTTAGTATGGGGGGAGACCCAGTACTTC. It codes for CASSLVWGETQYF.

The rearrangement joins TRBV7-9 to TRBJ1-1; D gene unclear. V was trimmed by 8 bases and J by 5 bases, leaving 6 bases between them. CDR3 length: 10 residues. CDR1 and CDR2 from the germline V gene are SEHNR and FQNEAQ (reference sequence). CDR3 bases: TGTGCCAGCTTTTCTACTGAAGCTTTCTTT. This sequence encodes CASFSTEAFF. The full variable domain, its missing parts supplied by reference TRBV7-9 and TRBJ1-1, is DTGVSQNPRHKITKRGQNVTFRCDPISEHNRLYWYRQTLGQGPEFLTYFQNEAQLEKSRLLSDRFSAERPKGSFSTLEIQRTEQGDSAMYLCASFSTEAFFGQGTRLTVV.

The rearrangement joins TRBV10-3 to TRBJ2-7; tentative D call: TRBD2 (5 bases). V lost 3 bases, J lost 5 bases, and 11 bases lay in between. The CDR3 consists of 13 residues. Germline-derived CDR1 and CDR2 are ENHRY and SYGVKD. CDR3 sequence (DNA): TGTGCCATCAGTGACCCTAAAGCGGACGAGCAGTACTTC. Protein product: CAISDPKADEQYF.

As to this clone: At the DNA level, this CDR3 is encoded by other sequences in the same sample as well. This sequence joins TRBV5-1 and TRBJ2-2; either TRBD1 or TRBD2 may supply D (5 bases each). CDR3 length: 12 amino acids. Trimming shortened V by 4 bases and J by 5 bases, and 6 bases separated the two germline ends. CDR1 is SGHRS and CDR2 is YFSETQ in the germline V gene. The CDR3 is CASSEGTGELFF. CDR3 sequence (DNA): TGCGCCAGCAGCGAGGGGACCGGGGAGCTGTTTTTT.

This sequence joins TRBV7-9 and TRBJ2-1; unclear D gene. Trimming shortened V by 0 bases and J by 8 bases, and 8 bases separated the two germline ends. This CDR3 spans 13 amino acids. Germline loops: CDR1 SEHNR, CDR2 FQNEAQ (reference sequence). The CDR3 nucleotides are TGTGCCAGCAGCTTAGCATGGGTAGATGAGCAGTTCTTC. Amino acid sequence: CASSLAWVDEQFF.

In its sample, this clone was seen once. This rearrangement joins TRBV28 to TRBJ2-1; 7 bases are shared with TRBD2. V dropped 2 bases and J dropped 4; count of bases not matched to a gene: 5. CDR1 MDHEN and CDR2 SYDVKM come from the germline V gene. The CDR3 sequence is 15 residues long. CDR3 residues: CASSLPGLQYNEQFF. CDR3 coding DNA: TGTGCCAGCAGTTTACCGGGACTACAGTACAATGAGCAGTTCTTC.